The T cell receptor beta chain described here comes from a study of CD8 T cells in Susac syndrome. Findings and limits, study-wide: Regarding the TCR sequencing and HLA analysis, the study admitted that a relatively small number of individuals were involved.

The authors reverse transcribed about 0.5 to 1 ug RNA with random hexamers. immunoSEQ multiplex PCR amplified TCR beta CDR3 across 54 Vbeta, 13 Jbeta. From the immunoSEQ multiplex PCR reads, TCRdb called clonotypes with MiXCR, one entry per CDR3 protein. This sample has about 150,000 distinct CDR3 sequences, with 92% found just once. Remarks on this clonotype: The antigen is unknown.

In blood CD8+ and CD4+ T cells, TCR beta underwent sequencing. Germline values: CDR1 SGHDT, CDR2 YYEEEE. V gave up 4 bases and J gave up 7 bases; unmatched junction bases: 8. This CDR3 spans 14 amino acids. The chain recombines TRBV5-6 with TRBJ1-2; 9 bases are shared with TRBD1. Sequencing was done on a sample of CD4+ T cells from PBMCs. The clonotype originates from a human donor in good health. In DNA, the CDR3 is TGTGCCAGCAGCATACGGACAGGGGTTGGTGGCTACACCTTC. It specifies CASSIRTGVGGYTF.